Presented here are 29 T cell receptor beta chains from one specimen sequenced in a study of response to subunit inactivated influenza vaccine. Each CDR3 protein is one row after TCRdb ran MiXCR on the RT-PCR reads. The sample lists approximately 530,000 distinct CDR3 sequences, less than 7.5% occurring once. Source: PBMCs from blood, taken roughly 24 months after vaccination. Receptor source: a man in his fifties or sixties who received an inactivated influenza vaccine.

This clonotype came up many times. The rearrangement links TRBV3-1 to TRBJ1-4; no clear D. Between the trimmed V and J ends, which lost 1 base and 8 bases, there was a span of 14 bases. The CDR3 runs 15 residues. The germline V gene has CDR1 LGHDT and CDR2 YNNKEL (reference sequence). The CDR3: CASSQVYRNGEKLFF. The CDR3 nucleotides are TGTGCCAGCAGCCAAGTTTATAGGAATGGGGAAAAACTGTTTTTT.

This clonotype has only a few counts. The chain has TRBV12-3 or TRBV12-4 and TRBJ2-7; TRBD2 might be the D (6 bases). This CDR3 is built from 15 residues. The V and J ends lost 6 bases and 0 bases respectively, with 15 bases between them. In DNA form, the CDR3 reads TGTGCCAGCAGATCCGGGACTGCGAGCTCCTACGAGCAGTACTTC. The encoded protein is CASRSGTASSYEQYF.

This clonotype has a handful of counts. The chain is built from TRBV12-3 or TRBV12-4 and TRBJ2-6; TRBD1 agrees at 7 bases. The CDR3 is 15 amino acids. The ends lost 5 bases at V and 4 bases at J; junction bases unmatched: 5. DNA for the CDR3: TGTGCCAGCAGTCAGGGGACAGTGGGGGCCAACGTCCTGACTTTC. Translated, it gives CASSQGTVGANVLTF.

The chain is built from TRBV9 and TRBJ1-6; 8 nucleotides agree with TRBD1. Germline V gene lookup returns CDR1 SGDLS and CDR2 YYNGEE. J was trimmed by 12 bases and V by 3 bases; bases with no gene match: 5. The CDR3 is 13 residues long. The DNA of the CDR3 is TGTGCCAGCAGCGCCCAACAGGGGGGACCCCTCCACTTT. Encoded protein: CASSAQQGGPLHF. The full variable domain, with the rest looked up from reference TRBV9 and TRBJ1-6, is DSGVTQTPKHLITATGQRVTLRCSPRSGDLSVYWYQQSLDQGLQFLIQYYNGEERAKGNILERFSAQQFPDLHSELNLSSLELGDSALYFCASSAQQGGPLHFGNGTRLTVT.

This clonotype was recorded at least ten times. The rearrangement links TRBV27 to TRBJ2-7; perhaps D is TRBD1 or TRBD2 (5 bases each). The germline CDR1 and CDR2 sequences are MNHEY and SMNVEV (reference sequence). Trimming took 3 bases from V and 2 from J, leaving 8 bases between them. This CDR3 contains 13 residues. CDR3 protein: CASSLRGPYEQYF. DNA of the CDR3: TGTGCCAGCAGTTTGAGGGGTCCCTACGAGCAGTACTTC.

The sample holds many counts of this clonotype. This rearrangement joins TRBV4-3 to TRBJ2-1; TRBD2 agrees at 8 bases. Germline CDR1 and CDR2: LGHNA and YSLEER. There are 16 residues in the CDR3. V was pared by 4 bases and J by 6 bases, with 11 bases of the junction left unmatched. Here the CDR3 reads CASSRSGLGGFNEQFF. The CDR3 bases are TGCGCCAGCAGCCGATCGGGACTAGGGGGGTTCAATGAGCAGTTCTTC.

The chain recombines TRBV20-1 with TRBJ2-3; 8 nucleotides align to TRBD2. This CDR3 has 13 amino acids. From germline, CDR1 is DFQATT and CDR2 SNEGSKA (reference sequence). Trimming cost V 4 bases and J 2 bases; bases outside gene matches: 2. CDR3 in DNA: TGCAGTGCTACGGGGGGGCACACAGATACGCAGTATTTT. Protein: CSATGGHTDTQYF.

This clonotype showed up just a few times. The chain links TRBV6-5 to TRBJ2-3; 10 bases align to TRBD2. This CDR3 is 16 amino acids long. Germline-derived CDR1 and CDR2 are MNHEY and SVGAGI. The trim removed 6 bases at V and 1 base at J, leaving 7 bases unmatched. CDR3 protein: CASRVLAGARTDTQYF. CDR3 bases: TGTGCCAGCAGAGTCCTAGCGGGGGCCCGCACAGATACGCAGTATTTT.

V usage is TRBV28 and J usage is TRBJ1-1; 7 bases align to TRBD1. CDR3 length equals 14 residues. Germline CDR1 and CDR2: MDHEN and SYDVKM. Germline trimming cut 5 bases from V and 3 bases from J; bases unmatched to any gene: 6. The CDR3 bases are TGTGCCAGCAGTGAGACAGGGTTCCACACTGAAGCTTTCTTT. It translates to CASSETGFHTEAFF.

The CDR3 here is CSVAHTNTGELFF. In nucleotides, the CDR3 is TGCAGCGTTGCACACACGAACACCGGGGAGCTGTTTTTT. The chain carries TRBV29-1 and TRBJ2-2, with D unclear. Per the germline V gene, CDR1 is SQVTM and CDR2 is ANQGSEA. Trimming removed 4 bases from V and 0 bases from J, with 6 bases in between. CDR3 size: 13 residues.

In its sample, this clonotype was seen many times. The V gene is TRBV4-3, the J gene TRBJ2-1; no definite D call. CDR1 and CDR2 from the germline V gene are LGHNA and YSLEER. The CDR3 is 14 amino acids. V was clipped by 4 bases and J by 3 bases, with 10 bases between them. CDR3 DNA: TGCGCCAGCAGCCCCACCGAAGACTACAATGAGCAGTTCTTC. This translates into CASSPTEDYNEQFF.

The table lists this clonotype with a few counts. This sequence joins TRBV19 and TRBJ2-7, with TRBD2 identical over 8 bases. The CDR3 extends over 15 amino acids. After removal of 5 bases from V and 5 bases from J, the junction contained 11 bases not matched to a gene. CDR1 and CDR2 from the germline V gene are LNHDA and SQIVND (reference sequence). The CDR3 is CASSPPGLGSHEQYF. The CDR3 DNA reads TGTGCCAGTAGTCCTCCGGGACTAGGAAGCCACGAGCAGTACTTC.

In its sample, this clonotype was seen many times. The chain combines TRBV4-1 with TRBJ1-5; D call uncertain. Trimming pared 1 base from V and 1 base from J, leaving 8 bases between. Germline V gene sequence: CDR1 MGHRA, CDR2 YSYEKL. The CDR3 spans 15 residues. CDR3: CASSQVRGSNQPQHF. The CDR3 nucleotides read TGCGCCAGCAGCCAAGTCCGGGGAAGCAATCAGCCCCAGCATTTT.

This chain joins TRBV11-2 and TRBJ2-3; D gene ambiguous. V lost 5 bases to trimming and J lost 12 bases, with 15 bases between them. The germline CDR1 and CDR2 sequences are SGHAT and FQNNGV. The CDR3 loop spans 12 amino acids. The CDR3 DNA reads as TGTGCCAGCAGCATTCAGACTGACTTTCAGTATTTT. Protein product: CASSIQTDFQYF.

This clonotype was detected ten times or more. CDR3 sequence: CSVNHPTSLADTQYF. Here the CDR3 DNA reads TGCAGCGTTAATCATCCGACTAGCTTGGCAGATACGCAGTATTTT. The J gene is TRBJ2-3, the V gene TRBV29-1; 7 bases fit TRBD2. CDR1 and CDR2 from the germline V gene are SQVTM and ANQGSEA. The trim removed 5 bases at V and 4 bases at J, leaving 12 bases unmatched. The CDR3 is 15 amino acids.

A few counts support this clonotype. This chain connects TRBV12-3 or TRBV12-4 to TRBJ2-3; D tentatively fits TRBD1 or TRBD2 (5 bases each). V lost 6 bases and J 3 bases, leaving 10 bases between the germline ends. This CDR3 spans 13 amino acids. The CDR3 is CASRPGPTDTQYF. The CDR3 DNA reads as TGTGCCAGCAGGCCGGGGCCGACAGATACGCAGTATTTT.

This clonotype was recorded at least ten times. This chain uses TRBV5-5 with TRBJ1-2; D not resolved. The germline CDR1 and CDR2 sequences are SGHKS and YYEKEE (reference sequence). V was cut by 0 bases and J by 3 bases, with 6 bases left in between. The CDR3 consists of 13 residues. This CDR3 reads CASSLGPDYGYTF. The CDR3, as DNA: TGTGCCAGCAGCTTGGGGCCAGACTATGGCTACACCTTC.

This clonotype showed up just a few times. In DNA, the CDR3 is TGTGCCATCAGTGATTCGGCTCTTGGGAACACCGGGGAGCTGTTTTTT. It specifies CAISDSALGNTGELFF. V and J are TRBV10-3 and TRBJ2-2; D unclear. V was pared by 3 bases and J by 1 base, with 12 bases between. There are 16 residues in the CDR3. Looked up from germline, CDR1 is ENHRY and CDR2 is SYGVKD.

This clonotype has only a few counts. This sequence joins TRBV28 and TRBJ2-1, with TRBD2 as a possible D gene (5 bases). Trimming removed 3 bases at V and 10 bases at J, with 13 bases between. CDR3 length equals 13 residues. Germline V gene sequence: CDR1 MDHEN, CDR2 SYDVKM. CDR3 sequence: CASSFREGLEQFF. In nucleotides, the CDR3 is TGTGCCAGCAGTTTCCGTGAGGGCTTGGAGCAGTTCTTC.

Ten or more counts support this clonotype. The genes are TRBV6-1 and TRBJ1-3; D gene uncertain. Germline V CDR1 and CDR2: MNHNS, SASEGT. The CDR3 loop spans 14 amino acids. V lost 6 bases and J lost 4, with 13 bases in between. The CDR3 reads CASRVEYPGNTIYF. The CDR3 nucleotides read TGTGCCAGCAGAGTTGAATATCCCGGAAACACCATATATTTT.

This chain uses TRBV7-8 with TRBJ2-1, with TRBD2 identical over 16 bases. Germline V gives CDR1 SGHVS, CDR2 FQNEAQ. The V and J ends lost 5 bases and 6 bases, in that order; junction bases with no gene match: 10. This CDR3 comprises 18 residues. CDR3 residues: CASSPGLAGGLGGNEQFF. In nucleotides, the CDR3 is TGTGCCAGCAGCCCGGGACTAGCGGGAGGGCTCGGGGGCAATGAGCAGTTCTTC.

This clonotype came up a few times. V is TRBV11-2 and J is TRBJ2-5; 7 bases fit TRBD1. CDR1 SGHAT and CDR2 FQNNGV come from the germline V gene. Trimming cost V 0 bases and J 7 bases; bases outside gene matches: 8. The CDR3 contains 15 residues. The CDR3: CASSLETGVVSTQYF. The DNA of the CDR3 is TGTGCCAGCAGCTTAGAAACAGGGGTGGTGTCGACCCAGTACTTC.

At least ten counts were recorded for this clonotype. The V call is TRBV6-1, the J call TRBJ2-1; unclear D gene. There are 14 residues in the CDR3. CDR1 is MNHNS and CDR2 is SASEGT in the germline V gene. V lost 6 bases to trimming and J lost 2 bases, with 11 bases between them. The CDR3 nucleotides read TGTGCCAGCAGCCCCCGGACCACCTACAATGAGCAGTTCTTC. It yields the protein CASSPRTTYNEQFF.

This clonotype was seen ten or more times. The V call is TRBV5-5, the J call TRBJ2-3; TRBD1 is a possible D gene (5 bases). This CDR3 is 15 amino acids long. Germline V CDR1 and CDR2: SGHKS, YYEKEE (reference sequence). Trimming removed 0 bases from V and 8 bases from J, with 16 bases in between. The CDR3 protein is CASSLAAGYLATQYF. The DNA for the CDR3 is TGTGCCAGCAGCTTGGCGGCAGGGTATTTAGCTACGCAGTATTTT.

The genes are TRBV4-1 and TRBJ1-1; 9 nucleotides match TRBD1. The CDR3 runs to 16 residues. V shed 4 bases and J 5 bases; nucleotides not matched to a gene: 11. Germline V gene lookup returns CDR1 MGHRA and CDR2 YSYEKL. CDR3 DNA sequence: TGCGCCAGCAGCCTTTTTCCGGGACAGGGTGGGACTGAAGCTTTCTTT. It codes for CASSLFPGQGGTEAFF.

This clonotype was counted between two and nine times. The V gene is TRBV5-5, the J gene TRBJ1-4; weak D call: TRBD1 (5 bases). The CDR3 loop spans 15 amino acids. The germline CDR1 and CDR2 sequences are SGHKS and YYEKEE (reference sequence). V lost 2 bases and J lost 2, with 10 bases in between. Written as DNA, the CDR3 is TGTGCCAGCAGCTTCGTCCGGGGGACTAATGAAAAACTGTTTTTT. Protein: CASSFVRGTNEKLFF.

This clonotype was counted only a few times. The chain joins TRBV3-1 to TRBJ2-1, with 10 bases matching TRBD2. The ends lost 6 bases at V and 8 bases at J; junction bases unmatched: 10. The V gene's germline CDR1 is LGHDT and CDR2 YNNKEL (reference sequence). The CDR3 runs 15 residues. The CDR3 region has the DNA TGTGCCAGCAGGTCTCCTAGCGGGAGTAGTTATGAGCAGTTCTTC. It yields the protein CASRSPSGSSYEQFF.

There are many counts of this clonotype. V is TRBV29-1 and J is TRBJ1-6, with D tentatively TRBD1 (5 bases). Trimming stripped 5 bases from V and 5 bases from J, with 10 bases between. The CDR3 extends over 13 amino acids. Germline loops: CDR1 SQVTM, CDR2 ANQGSEA. CDR3: CSVSWGDNSPLHF. Written as DNA, the CDR3 is TGCAGCGTTTCGTGGGGCGATAATTCACCCCTCCACTTT.

Turning to this clonotype: A much larger clonotype is one base distant, so this may be a read error. The chain joins TRBV5-1 to TRBJ2-1; a possible D gene is TRBD2 (7 bases). From germline, CDR1 is SGHRS and CDR2 YFSETQ. V was pared by 4 bases and J by 3 bases, with 17 bases between. This CDR3 contains 16 residues. CDR3 DNA sequence: TGCGCCAGCAGCGGCCACGCGGGGGCTATCTACAATGAGCAGTTCTTC. Protein sequence: CASSGHAGAIYNEQFF.